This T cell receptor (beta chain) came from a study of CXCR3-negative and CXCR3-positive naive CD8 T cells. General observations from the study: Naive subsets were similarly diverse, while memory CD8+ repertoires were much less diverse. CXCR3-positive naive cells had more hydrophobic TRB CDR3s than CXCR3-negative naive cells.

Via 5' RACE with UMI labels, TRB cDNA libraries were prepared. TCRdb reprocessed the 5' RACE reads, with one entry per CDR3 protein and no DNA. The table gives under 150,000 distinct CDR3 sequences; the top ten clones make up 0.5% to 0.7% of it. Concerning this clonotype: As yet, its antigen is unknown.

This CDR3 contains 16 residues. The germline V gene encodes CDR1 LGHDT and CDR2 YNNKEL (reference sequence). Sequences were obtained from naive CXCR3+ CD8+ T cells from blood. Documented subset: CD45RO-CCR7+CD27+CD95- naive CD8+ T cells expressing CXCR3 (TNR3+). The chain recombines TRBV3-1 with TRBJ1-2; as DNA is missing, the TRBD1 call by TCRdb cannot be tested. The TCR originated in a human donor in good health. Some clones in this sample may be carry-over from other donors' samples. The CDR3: CASSPPGQGRSYGYTF.